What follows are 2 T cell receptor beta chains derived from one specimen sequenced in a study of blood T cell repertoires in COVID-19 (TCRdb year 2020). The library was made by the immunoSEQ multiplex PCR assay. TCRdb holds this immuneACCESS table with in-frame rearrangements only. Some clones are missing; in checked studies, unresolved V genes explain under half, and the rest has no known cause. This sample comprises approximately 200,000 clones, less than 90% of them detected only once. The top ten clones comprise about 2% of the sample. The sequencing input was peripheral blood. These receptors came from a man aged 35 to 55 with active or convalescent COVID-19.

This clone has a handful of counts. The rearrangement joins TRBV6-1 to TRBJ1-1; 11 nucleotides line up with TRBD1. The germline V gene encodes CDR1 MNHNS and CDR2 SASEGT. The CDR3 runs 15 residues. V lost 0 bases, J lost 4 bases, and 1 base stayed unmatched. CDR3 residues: CASSEAGTGGTEAFF. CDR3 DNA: TGTGCCAGCAGTGAAGCCGGGACAGGGGGCACTGAAGCTTTCTTT.

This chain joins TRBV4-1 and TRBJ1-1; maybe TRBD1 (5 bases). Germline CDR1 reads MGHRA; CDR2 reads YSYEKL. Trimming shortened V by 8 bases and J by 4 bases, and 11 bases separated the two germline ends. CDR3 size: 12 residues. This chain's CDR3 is CASYGGGTEAFF. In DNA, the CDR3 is TGCGCCAGCTATGGGGGGGGCACTGAAGCTTTCTTT.